This T cell receptor beta chain appears in the sequencing data of a study of T cell repertoires in cytomegalovirus infection. This CDR3 has 16 residues. Germline V CDR1 and CDR2: MNHNY, SVGAGI (reference sequence). J lost 10 bases, V lost 8 bases, and 16 bases had no gene match. Each CDR3 protein is one row after TCRdb ran MiXCR on the reads. The sample contains some 270,000 distinct CDR3 sequences, approximately 17% of which appear only once. At least ten counts were recorded for this clonotype. This TCR came from a human donor in good health (CMV status not recorded). Some clones in this sample may be carry-over from other donors' samples. The sequencing sample was made of CD8+ T cells from PBMCs. The rearrangement joins TRBV6-6 to TRBJ2-1, with TRBD2 matching over 11 bases. The CDR3: CASGLAGGFYNEEQFF. The DNA of the CDR3 is TGTGCCAGCGGCCTAGCGGGGGGCTTCTACAATGAGGAGCAGTTCTTC.